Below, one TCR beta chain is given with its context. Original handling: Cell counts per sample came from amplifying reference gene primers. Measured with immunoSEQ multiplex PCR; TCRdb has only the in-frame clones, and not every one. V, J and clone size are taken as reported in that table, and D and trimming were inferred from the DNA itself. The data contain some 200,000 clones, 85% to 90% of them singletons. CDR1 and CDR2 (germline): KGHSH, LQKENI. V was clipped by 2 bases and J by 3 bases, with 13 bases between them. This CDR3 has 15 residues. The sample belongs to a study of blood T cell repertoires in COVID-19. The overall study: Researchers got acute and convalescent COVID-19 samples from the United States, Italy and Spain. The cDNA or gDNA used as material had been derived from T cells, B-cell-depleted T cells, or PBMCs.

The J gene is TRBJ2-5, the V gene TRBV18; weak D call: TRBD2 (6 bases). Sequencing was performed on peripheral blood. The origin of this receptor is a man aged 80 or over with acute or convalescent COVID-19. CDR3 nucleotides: TGTGCCAGCTCACCAATCGCTGGGGGGAAAGAGACCCAGTACTTC. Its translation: CASSPIAGGKETQYF.